This TCR beta chain was identified during a study of Ad26.COV2.S vaccination and SARS-CoV-2 variants (dated by TCRdb to the early 2020s). About the study as a whole: The specificity and breadth of SARS-CoV-2-reactive T cell receptors after Ad26.COV2.S vaccination were assessed by TCRbeta repertoire sequencing. A total of some 30 samples were included in the TCR-sequenced set, comprising roughly 19 Ad26.COV2.S vaccine recipients, 5 placebo recipients and 8 SARS-CoV-2 convalescent individuals. The paper's findings and limits, for the study overall: The authors noted that the TCR breadth and depth analyses may have underestimated total T cell responses. Compared with placebo recipients, Ad26.COV2.S recipients showed higher spike-specific TCR breadth (P = 0.0014). After vaccination, substantial breadth of spike-specific CD8+ and CD4+ T cell responses was reported. Vaccine and placebo recipients had similar non-spike TCR breadth, a finding consistent with the vaccine containing only spike.

This clone has a single count. This receptor's antigen is unknown. Within one base of it there is no much larger clone, and no base qualities were kept. The CDR3 runs 13 amino acids, cysteine and phenylalanine included. Only the CDR3 DNA stays, 39 bases, in frame from base 1. V drops 1 base and J drops 3 bases, leaving 7 bases in between. Read against the paper, the sample's time point label means: individuals recovered from natural SARS-CoV-2 infection. The immunoSEQ Assay was used to sequence TCRbeta CDR3 regions. After extraction, genomic DNA underwent amplification by bias-controlled multiplex PCR, followed by high-throughput sequencing. Per the original workflow: To quantify the absolute abundance of every unique TCRbeta CDR3 region, sequences were collapsed and filtered. Usable DNA was measured by amplifying reference genes present in all nucleated cells, and TCRbeta template counts were normalized to that usable DNA to estimate T cell fraction. Repertoire TCRs were annotated as SARS-CoV-2-specific when V gene, CDR3 amino acid sequence and J gene were exactly matched to a known reactive TCR set. The reference SARS-CoV-2 TCR set was obtained from MIRA and was filtered for enrichment in COVID-19-positive ImmuneCODE repertoires, whereby public or cross-reactive TCRs were removed. Using the MIRA antigens, annotated TCRs were further analysed by specific ORF or by position within an ORF. Depth was the summed frequency of annotated unique rearrangements, while breadth was defined as annotated unique rearrangements over total unique productive rearrangements. Two-sided Wilcoxon rank-sum tests were used to compare TCR breadth between groups. TCRdb stores this immuneACCESS table with in-frame sequences only. Part of the clones is absent; in the studies checked, under half of the shortfall reflects unresolved V genes, and no reason is known for the rest. D and trimming were read from the DNA, whereas the V and J calls and clone size are those reported in that table. The table for this sample lists about 350,000 clones; roughly nine tenths of them were counted only once. Around 4% of the sample belongs to the ten largest clones.

The sequence joins TRBV12-3 or TRBV12-4 to TRBJ2-7, with the D gene not clear enough to name. The sequence derives from a human donor who had recovered from COVID-19. Sequences were derived from peripheral blood, sampled after recovery from COVID-19. The CDR3 protein sequence reads: CASSLGPGYEQYF. The DNA is as follows: TGTGCCAGCAGTTTAGGGCCCGGCTACGAGCAGTACTTC.